Listed below are T cell receptor beta chains from one sample, sequenced in a study of blood T cell repertoires in COVID-19. Clones were read by immunoSEQ multiplex PCR, and TCRdb kept only the in-frame ones, dropping some. The data contain about 190,000 clones, 80% to 90% of them singletons. Source material: peripheral blood. The receptors come from a woman aged 70-85 years with active or convalescent COVID-19. The CDR3 runs from the conserved cysteine through the conserved F or W. D genes are given only for firm matches. Some rows have no size entry. The others give once, few or many, or a class for an expanded clone.

clone_size: .; j_call: TRBJ1-5; cdr3_length: 14; d_call: .; v_call: TRBV5-7; cdr3_nt: TGTGCCAGCAGCTTGGAAGAGGGAATGTGGCCCCAGCATTTT; cdr3_aa: CASSLEEGMWPQHF
clone_size: .; j_call: TRBJ2-7; cdr3_length: 14; d_call: TRBD1; v_call: TRBV28; cdr3_nt: TGTGCCAGCATCCACCGGGACAGACTCTACGAGCAGTACTTC; cdr3_aa: CASIHRDRLYEQYF
clone_size: .; j_call: TRBJ2-3; cdr3_length: 17; d_call: TRBD2; v_call: TRBV5-1; cdr3_nt: TGCGCCAGCAGCTTGGGGGGTAGGGGACTAGTGTCGGATACGCAGTATTTT; cdr3_aa: CASSLGGRGLVSDTQYF
clone_size: .; j_call: TRBJ2-3; cdr3_length: 15; d_call: .; v_call: TRBV2; cdr3_nt: TGTGCCAGCAGTGACCAGGTTTTAATAGCAGATACGCAGTATTTT; cdr3_aa: CASSDQVLIADTQYF
clone_size: few; j_call: TRBJ2-2; cdr3_length: 15; d_call: TRBD1; v_call: TRBV5-1; cdr3_nt: TGCGCCAGCAGCTCTGGGACAGGGGGCACCGGGGAGCTGTTTTTT; cdr3_aa: CASSSGTGGTGELFF
clone_size: .; j_call: TRBJ2-7; cdr3_length: 15; d_call: .; v_call: TRBV7-9; cdr3_nt: TGTGCCAGCAGCTTCCCGACGGGAATATCCCACGAGCAGTACTTC; cdr3_aa: CASSFPTGISHEQYF
clone_size: .; j_call: TRBJ2-7; cdr3_length: 15; d_call: TRBD1; v_call: TRBV28; cdr3_nt: TGTGCCAGCAGTTCGGCCGGGACAGGACCCTACGAGCAGTACTTC; cdr3_aa: CASSSAGTGPYEQYF
clone_size: .; j_call: TRBJ2-7; cdr3_length: 15; d_call: TRBD2; v_call: TRBV5-1; cdr3_nt: TGCGCCAGCAGCCTCGCTTCTAGCGGGCCCTACGAGCAGTACTTC; cdr3_aa: CASSLASSGPYEQYF
clone_size: .; j_call: TRBJ2-2; cdr3_length: 14; d_call: .; v_call: TRBV27; cdr3_nt: TGTGCCAGCAAACGGGGTGCGAAGGCCGGGGAGCTGTTTTTT; cdr3_aa: CASKRGAKAGELFF
clone_size: .; j_call: TRBJ1-2; cdr3_length: 14; d_call: TRBD1; v_call: TRBV2; cdr3_nt: TGTGCCAGCATGTTGACAGGGGTTAACTATGGCTACACCTTC; cdr3_aa: CASMLTGVNYGYTF
clone_size: .; j_call: TRBJ2-1; cdr3_length: 15; d_call: .; v_call: TRBV27; cdr3_nt: TGTGCCAGCAGTTTCCCAGGGGTTTCTCTCAATGAGCAGTTCTTC; cdr3_aa: CASSFPGVSLNEQFF
clone_size: once; j_call: TRBJ2-3; cdr3_length: 15; d_call: TRBD2; v_call: TRBV10-3; cdr3_nt: TGTGCCATCGGAGGTACTAGCGGGAGGGGGGATACGCAGTATTTT; cdr3_aa: CAIGGTSGRGDTQYF
clone_size: .; j_call: TRBJ1-1; cdr3_length: 15; d_call: TRBD1; v_call: TRBV28; cdr3_nt: TGTGCCAGCAGTTCCCCCGGGACAGGGGACACTGAAGCTTTCTTT; cdr3_aa: CASSSPGTGDTEAFF
clone_size: .; j_call: TRBJ2-2; cdr3_length: 15; d_call: .; v_call: TRBV5-1; cdr3_nt: TGCGCCAGCAGCCCCTGGACTGGCAACACCGGGGAGCTGTTTTTT; cdr3_aa: CASSPWTGNTGELFF
clone_size: once; j_call: TRBJ2-4; cdr3_length: 13; d_call: .; v_call: TRBV2; cdr3_nt: TGTGCCAGCAGCCGAAGGGGCAGCAACATTCAGTACTTC; cdr3_aa: CASSRRGSNIQYF
clone_size: .; j_call: TRBJ1-5; cdr3_length: 13; d_call: .; v_call: TRBV19; cdr3_nt: TGTGCCAGCCATTCAGGGGGCAATCAGCCCCAGCATTTT; cdr3_aa: CASHSGGNQPQHF
clone_size: .; j_call: TRBJ2-1; cdr3_length: 16; d_call: .; v_call: TRBV6-2/TRBV6-3; cdr3_nt: TGTGCCAGCAGTTATAGCGGTTACCTCTCCTACAATGAGCAGTTCTTC; cdr3_aa: CASSYSGYLSYNEQFF
clone_size: once; j_call: TRBJ2-1; cdr3_length: 15; d_call: TRBD2; v_call: TRBV7-9; cdr3_nt: TGTGCCAGCAGCTCCCGGACTAGCGGGAGGAATGAGCAGTTCTTC; cdr3_aa: CASSSRTSGRNEQFF
clone_size: once; j_call: TRBJ2-7; cdr3_length: 13; d_call: TRBD2; v_call: TRBV27; cdr3_nt: TGTGCCAGCAGTTTAAGCGGGAGTTACGAGCAGTACTTC; cdr3_aa: CASSLSGSYEQYF
clone_size: .; j_call: TRBJ2-1; cdr3_length: 15; d_call: .; v_call: TRBV7-9; cdr3_nt: TGTGCCAGCACTCATTCCAGCGACCACTACAATGAGCAGTTCTTC; cdr3_aa: CASTHSSDHYNEQFF
clone_size: .; j_call: TRBJ1-2; cdr3_length: 13; d_call: .; v_call: TRBV19; cdr3_nt: TGTGCCAGTAGTCCGGTGGTTAACTATGGCTACACCTTC; cdr3_aa: CASSPVVNYGYTF
clone_size: .; j_call: TRBJ1-5; cdr3_length: 14; d_call: TRBD1; v_call: TRBV28; cdr3_nt: TGTGCCAGCACCCCTGGGACAGTCAATCAGCCCCAGCATTTT; cdr3_aa: CASTPGTVNQPQHF
clone_size: .; j_call: TRBJ2-1; cdr3_length: 16; d_call: .; v_call: TRBV11-2; cdr3_nt: TGTGCCAGCGGCCAGAGGGGCAGGGGACCCTACAATGAGCAGTTCTTC; cdr3_aa: CASGQRGRGPYNEQFF
clone_size: .; j_call: TRBJ2-2; cdr3_length: 14; d_call: TRBD2; v_call: TRBV2; cdr3_nt: TGTGCCAGCAGTGTACTAGCGGGAACCGGGGAGCTGTTTTTT; cdr3_aa: CASSVLAGTGELFF
clone_size: .; j_call: TRBJ1-1; cdr3_length: 15; d_call: .; v_call: TRBV19; cdr3_nt: TGTGCCAGTAGTACCCCAGGGTACTCGAACACTGAAGCTTTCTTT; cdr3_aa: CASSTPGYSNTEAFF
clone_size: .; j_call: TRBJ2-1; cdr3_length: 15; d_call: .; v_call: TRBV4-2; cdr3_nt: TGTGCCAGCAGCCAAGAGTGGGACAAGAACAATGAGCAGTTCTTC; cdr3_aa: CASSQEWDKNNEQFF
clone_size: .; j_call: TRBJ2-7; cdr3_length: 15; d_call: TRBD1; v_call: TRBV25-1; cdr3_nt: TGTGCCAGCAGTTCCACGACAGGGAAGATCTACGAGCAGTACTTC; cdr3_aa: CASSSTTGKIYEQYF
clone_size: once; j_call: TRBJ2-3; cdr3_length: 12; d_call: .; v_call: TRBV18; cdr3_nt: TGTGCCAGCTCACCCTCCACAGATACGCAGTATTTT; cdr3_aa: CASSPSTDTQYF
clone_size: .; j_call: TRBJ2-2; cdr3_length: 16; d_call: TRBD1; v_call: TRBV28; cdr3_nt: TGTGCCAGCAGTCCCCTTGGACAGGGGAACACCGGGGAGCTGTTTTTT; cdr3_aa: CASSPLGQGNTGELFF
clone_size: .; j_call: TRBJ1-5; cdr3_length: 19; d_call: .; v_call: TRBV4-1; cdr3_nt: TGCGCCAGCAGCCGACTACTTCTTGGGGGCGCCCCCAGCAATCAGCCCCAGCATTTT; cdr3_aa: CASSRLLLGGAPSNQPQHF
clone_size: .; j_call: TRBJ1-6; cdr3_length: 15; d_call: .; v_call: TRBV28; cdr3_nt: TGTGCCAGCAGCCCCTCGGGGGGGTTAAATTCACCCCTCCACTTT; cdr3_aa: CASSPSGGLNSPLHF
clone_size: .; j_call: TRBJ2-7; cdr3_length: 14; d_call: .; v_call: TRBV18; cdr3_nt: TGTGCCAGCTCACCGGCGCAGGGGAGCCACGAGCAGTACTTC; cdr3_aa: CASSPAQGSHEQYF
clone_size: .; j_call: TRBJ1-1; cdr3_length: 15; d_call: .; v_call: TRBV7-3; cdr3_nt: TGTGCCAGCAGCTTGACCGGAGTGTTGAACACTGAAGCTTTCTTT; cdr3_aa: CASSLTGVLNTEAFF
clone_size: .; j_call: TRBJ2-3; cdr3_length: 15; d_call: .; v_call: TRBV7-9; cdr3_nt: TGTGCCAGCAGCTTACATTCGGGGGATACAGATACGCAGTATTTT; cdr3_aa: CASSLHSGDTDTQYF
clone_size: .; j_call: TRBJ2-3; cdr3_length: 16; d_call: TRBD2; v_call: TRBV7-7; cdr3_nt: TGTGCCAGCAGCTTGGGGCTAGCGGAGCGCACAGATACGCAGTATTTT; cdr3_aa: CASSLGLAERTDTQYF
clone_size: .; j_call: TRBJ2-1; cdr3_length: 17; d_call: .; v_call: TRBV4-2; cdr3_nt: TGTGCCAGCAGCCCCGCCCTACAGGAGAACTCCTACAATGAGCAGTTCTTC; cdr3_aa: CASSPALQENSYNEQFF
clone_size: .; j_call: TRBJ2-7; cdr3_length: 13; d_call: .; v_call: TRBV27; cdr3_nt: TGTGCCAGCAGTTTCGTGGGGCCTTACGAGCAGTACTTC; cdr3_aa: CASSFVGPYEQYF
clone_size: .; j_call: TRBJ2-2; cdr3_length: 20; d_call: TRBD2; v_call: TRBV3-1/TRBV3-2; cdr3_nt: TGTGCCAGCAGCCAACAGTGGACTAGCGGGAGAAAGGCGATCACCGGGGAGCTGTTTTTT; cdr3_aa: CASSQQWTSGRKAITGELFF
clone_size: .; j_call: TRBJ2-1; cdr3_length: 18; d_call: .; v_call: TRBV5-1; cdr3_nt: TGCGCCAGCAGCTCCATGGGGGGTGGGAGCGACTCCTACAATGAGCAGTTCTTC; cdr3_aa: CASSSMGGGSDSYNEQFF
clone_size: .; j_call: TRBJ2-7; cdr3_length: 15; d_call: TRBD2; v_call: TRBV24-1; cdr3_nt: TGTGCCACCAGTGATCCGACTAGCGGGAGTTACGAGCAGTACTTC; cdr3_aa: CATSDPTSGSYEQYF
clone_size: .; j_call: TRBJ1-6; cdr3_length: 14; d_call: TRBD1; v_call: TRBV27; cdr3_nt: TGTGCCAGCAGTTCACAGGGGGCAAATTCACCCCTCCACTTT; cdr3_aa: CASSSQGANSPLHF
clone_size: .; j_call: TRBJ2-1; cdr3_length: 16; d_call: TRBD2; v_call: TRBV7-9; cdr3_nt: TGTGCCAGCATCAACCCCAGGACTAGCGGTTACAATGAGCAGTTCTTC; cdr3_aa: CASINPRTSGYNEQFF
clone_size: .; j_call: TRBJ2-1; cdr3_length: 16; d_call: TRBD2; v_call: TRBV7-3; cdr3_nt: TGTGCCAGCAGCCCTACCCTCCTAGCGGCCCACAATGAGCAGTTCTTC; cdr3_aa: CASSPTLLAAHNEQFF
clone_size: .; j_call: TRBJ2-3; cdr3_length: 16; d_call: TRBD1; v_call: TRBV27; cdr3_nt: TGTGCCAGCAGTTTATTGGGACAGGGGGGGGCAGATACGCAGTATTTT; cdr3_aa: CASSLLGQGGADTQYF
clone_size: .; j_call: TRBJ2-5; cdr3_length: 13; d_call: TRBD2; v_call: TRBV6-5; cdr3_nt: TGTGCCAGCAGCGACACTAGCGGGGAGACCCAGTACTTC; cdr3_aa: CASSDTSGETQYF
clone_size: .; j_call: TRBJ1-1; cdr3_length: 14; d_call: .; v_call: TRBV5-1; cdr3_nt: TGCGCCAGCAGCTTGGGGCAGGGGTGGACTGAAGCTTTCTTT; cdr3_aa: CASSLGQGWTEAFF
clone_size: .; j_call: TRBJ1-3; cdr3_length: 14; d_call: .; v_call: TRBV6-5; cdr3_nt: TGTGCCAGCAGCTCCCACAGGTCTGGAAACACCATATATTTT; cdr3_aa: CASSSHRSGNTIYF
clone_size: .; j_call: TRBJ1-1; cdr3_length: 13; d_call: .; v_call: TRBV2; cdr3_nt: TGTGCCAGCGTGGGACAAAGTCAACTCGAAGCTTTCTTT; cdr3_aa: CASVGQSQLEAFF
clone_size: many; j_call: TRBJ1-1; cdr3_length: 15; d_call: TRBD1; v_call: TRBV7-9; cdr3_nt: TGTGCCAGCAGCTGGTCTACAGGGGTCCTGTCTGAAGCTTTCTTT; cdr3_aa: CASSWSTGVLSEAFF
clone_size: .; j_call: TRBJ2-7; cdr3_length: 15; d_call: .; v_call: TRBV19; cdr3_nt: TGTGCCAGTAGTCCCTGGGACTCCCGTCGAAACGAGCAGTACTTC; cdr3_aa: CASSPWDSRRNEQYF
clone_size: .; j_call: TRBJ2-1; cdr3_length: 17; d_call: TRBD2; v_call: TRBV5-1; cdr3_nt: TGCGCCAGCAATCTAATAGCGGGAAGTACCCGAGGGTCTGAGCAGTTCTTC; cdr3_aa: CASNLIAGSTRGSEQFF
clone_size: .; j_call: TRBJ1-5; cdr3_length: 17; d_call: .; v_call: TRBV19; cdr3_nt: TGTGCCAGTAGTATAGATGGAAAGGGGGTGGGCAATCAGCCCCAGCATTTT; cdr3_aa: CASSIDGKGVGNQPQHF
clone_size: .; j_call: TRBJ2-7; cdr3_length: 15; d_call: TRBD1; v_call: TRBV11-2; cdr3_nt: TGTGCCAGCAGCCTACAGACAGGGGCTTATTACGAGCAGTACTTC; cdr3_aa: CASSLQTGAYYEQYF
clone_size: .; j_call: TRBJ2-3; cdr3_length: 14; d_call: .; v_call: TRBV27; cdr3_nt: TGTGCCAGCAGTTTGAGGAGTCACACAGATACGCAGTATTTT; cdr3_aa: CASSLRSHTDTQYF
clone_size: once; j_call: TRBJ2-5; cdr3_length: 15; d_call: .; v_call: TRBV5-1; cdr3_nt: TGCGCCACACGGGGGGCAACAGGGTCCCAAGAGACCCAGTACTTC; cdr3_aa: CATRGATGSQETQYF
clone_size: .; j_call: TRBJ2-1; cdr3_length: 15; d_call: TRBD2; v_call: TRBV5-1; cdr3_nt: TGCGCCAGCAGCTTGGAGACTAGCGGGATCAATGAGCAGTTCTTC; cdr3_aa: CASSLETSGINEQFF
clone_size: .; j_call: TRBJ2-1; cdr3_length: 16; d_call: .; v_call: TRBV18; cdr3_nt: TGTGCCAGCTCACCACACGCGAGCCCCACTCACAATGAGCAGTTCTTC; cdr3_aa: CASSPHASPTHNEQFF
clone_size: .; j_call: TRBJ1-3; cdr3_length: 13; d_call: .; v_call: TRBV7-3; cdr3_nt: TGTGCCAGCAGCTCGGTCCCTGGAAACACCATATATTTT; cdr3_aa: CASSSVPGNTIYF
clone_size: .; j_call: TRBJ1-4; cdr3_length: 13; d_call: .; v_call: TRBV18; cdr3_nt: TGTGCCAGCTCTATCTATTCTGATGAAAAACTGTTTTTT; cdr3_aa: CASSIYSDEKLFF